The text below deals with one TCR beta chain. This specimen comes from a study of blood T cell repertoires in COVID-19. Method: immunoSEQ multiplex PCR; TCRdb's copy keeps in-frame clones and lacks some. The sample holds around 160,000 clones, 87% seen once. The CDR3 loop spans 14 amino acids. Germline V gene data show CDR1 as MNHNY and CDR2 as SVGAGI (reference sequence). The V and J ends lost 4 bases and 2 bases respectively, with 11 bases between them. The origin of this receptor is a man aged 80 or over with acute or convalescent COVID-19. The chain links TRBV6-6 to TRBJ1-1, with D tentatively TRBD1 (5 bases). Sequenced: peripheral blood. This chain's CDR3 is CASSSPTGNTEAFF. In DNA, the CDR3 is TGTGCCAGCAGTTCCCCAACAGGTAACACTGAAGCTTTCTTT.